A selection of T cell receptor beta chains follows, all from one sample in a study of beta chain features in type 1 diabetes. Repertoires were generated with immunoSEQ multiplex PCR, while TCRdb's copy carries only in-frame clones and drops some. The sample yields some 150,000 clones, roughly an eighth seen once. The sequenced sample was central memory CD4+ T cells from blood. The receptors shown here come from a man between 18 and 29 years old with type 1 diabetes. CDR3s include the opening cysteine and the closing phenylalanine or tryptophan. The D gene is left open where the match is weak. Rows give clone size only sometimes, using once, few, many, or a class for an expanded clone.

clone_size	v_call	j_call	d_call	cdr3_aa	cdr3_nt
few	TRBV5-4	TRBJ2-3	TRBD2	CASSLEVGGLAGLDTQYF	TGTGCCAGCAGCTTGGAAGTTGGGGGACTAGCGGGGTTGGATACGCAGTATTTT
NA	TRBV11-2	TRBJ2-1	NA	CASSPTSGYQAEQFF	TGTGCCAGCAGCCCCACTTCAGGGTATCAGGCTGAGCAGTTCTTC
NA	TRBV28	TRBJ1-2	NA	CASSLKSYGYTF	TGTGCCAGCAGTTTAAAGTCCTATGGCTACACCTTC
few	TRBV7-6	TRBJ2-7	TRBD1	CASSLVAGGSDEQYF	TGTGCCAGCAGCTTAGTAGCAGGGGGCTCGGACGAGCAGTACTTC
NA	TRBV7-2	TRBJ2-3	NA	CASSLDSGLSTDTQYF	TGTGCCAGCAGCTTAGACAGCGGGCTTAGCACAGATACGCAGTATTTT
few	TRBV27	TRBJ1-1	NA	CASSKKGLITTEAFF	TGTGCCAGCAGTAAGAAAGGACTGATAACTACTGAAGCTTTCTTT
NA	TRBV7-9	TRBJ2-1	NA	CASSWASEKQFF	TGTGCCAGCAGCTGGGCGAGCGAAAAGCAGTTCTTC
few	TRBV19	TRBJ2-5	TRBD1	CASSSAGTANAETQYF	TGTGCCAGTAGTTCCGCCGGGACAGCGAACGCGGAGACCCAGTACTTC
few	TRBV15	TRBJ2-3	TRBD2	CATSRVTSGSTDTQYF	TGTGCCACCAGCAGAGTAACTAGCGGGAGCACAGATACGCAGTATTTT
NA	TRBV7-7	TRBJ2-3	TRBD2	CASSSSSGASSDTQYF	TGTGCTAGCAGCTCTTCTAGCGGGGCATCCTCAGATACGCAGTATTTT
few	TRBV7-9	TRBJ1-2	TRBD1	CASSIGQGNYGYTF	TGTGCCAGCAGCATTGGACAGGGCAACTATGGCTACACCTTC
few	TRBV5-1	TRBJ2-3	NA	CASSLVGQERDTQYF	TGCGCCAGCAGCTTGGTGGGACAAGAACGGGATACGCAGTATTTT
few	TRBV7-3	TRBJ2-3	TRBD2	CASSPLAGALTDTQYF	TGTGCCAGCAGCCCACTAGCGGGGGCCCTCACAGATACGCAGTATTTT
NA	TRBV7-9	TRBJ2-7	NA	CASSLAGSSYEQYF	TGTGCCAGCAGCTTAGCCGGGAGCTCCTACGAGCAGTACTTC
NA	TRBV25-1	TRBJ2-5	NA	CASSEFDSQETQYF	TGTGCCAGCAGTGAATTCGACAGCCAAGAGACCCAGTACTTC
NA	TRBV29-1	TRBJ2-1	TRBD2	CSVEDRDSGGYNEQFF	TGCAGCGTTGAAGATCGCGATAGCGGGGGGTACAATGAGCAGTTCTTC
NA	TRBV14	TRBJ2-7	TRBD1	CASSQETSRTGYYEQYF	TGTGCCAGCAGCCAAGAGACCTCGCGGACAGGGTACTACGAGCAGTACTTC
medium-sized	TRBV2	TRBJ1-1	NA	CASTRGTEAFF	TGTGCCTCGACTCGGGGTACTGAAGCTTTCTTT
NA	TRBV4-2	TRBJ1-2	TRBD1	CASSQGTTGGINYGYTF	TGTGCCAGCAGCCAAGGTACAACAGGGGGCATTAACTATGGCTACACCTTC
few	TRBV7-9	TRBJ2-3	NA	CASSLGDGGTDTQYF	TGTGCCAGCAGCTTAGGGGATGGGGGCACAGATACGCAGTATTTT
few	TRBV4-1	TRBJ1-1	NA	CASSQEVSGRYTEAFF	TGCGCCAGCAGCCAAGAAGTCTCAGGTCGGTACACTGAAGCTTTCTTT
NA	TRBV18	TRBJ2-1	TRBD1	CASSLRQGEYNEQFF	TGTGCCAGCTCACTAAGACAGGGGGAGTACAATGAGCAGTTCTTC
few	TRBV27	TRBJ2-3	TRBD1	CASSPGTGVGWRYF	TGTGCCAGCAGTCCCGGGACAGGGGTAGGTTGGCGGTATTTT
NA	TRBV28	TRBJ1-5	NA	CASLASNQPQHF	TGTGCCAGCCTCGCTAGCAATCAGCCCCAGCATTTT
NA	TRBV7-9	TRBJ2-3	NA	CASRLSGLSTDTQYF	TGTGCCAGCAGATTAAGCGGGTTAAGCACAGATACGCAGTATTTT
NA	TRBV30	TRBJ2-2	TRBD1	CARTGDTGELFF	TGTGCCCGAACAGGGGACACCGGGGAGCTGTTTTTT
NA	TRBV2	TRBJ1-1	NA	CASSDGGKTEAFF	TGTGCCAGCAGTGATGGGGGGAAGACTGAAGCTTTCTTT
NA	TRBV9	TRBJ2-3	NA	CASSVGQSTDTQYF	TGTGCCAGCAGCGTAGGGCAGAGCACAGATACGCAGTATTTT
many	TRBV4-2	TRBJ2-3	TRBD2	CASSQGVSGEDTQYF	TGTGCCAGCAGCCAAGGGGTAAGCGGGGAAGATACGCAGTATTTT
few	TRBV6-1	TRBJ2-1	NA	CASTLRGNNEQFF	TGTGCCAGCACCCTGAGGGGCAACAATGAGCAGTTCTTC
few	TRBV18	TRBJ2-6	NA	CASSPGRSGANVLTF	TGTGCCAGCTCACCGGGGCGCTCTGGGGCCAACGTCCTGACTTTC
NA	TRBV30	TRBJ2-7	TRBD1	CAWSGQGAPGQYF	TGTGCCTGGAGTGGACAGGGGGCCCCAGGGCAGTACTTC
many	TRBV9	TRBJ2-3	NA	CEAGYTDTQYF	TGTGAGGCGGGGTACACAGATACGCAGTATTTT
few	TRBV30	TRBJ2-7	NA	CAWTRRRGREQYF	TGTGCCTGGACCAGGAGGCGGGGGCGCGAGCAGTACTTC
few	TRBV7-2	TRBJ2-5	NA	CASSLGRDETQYF	TGTGCCAGCAGCTTAGGGAGGGACGAGACCCAGTACTTC
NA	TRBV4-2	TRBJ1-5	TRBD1	CASSQEGTGNQPQHF	TGTGCCAGCAGCCAAGAGGGGACAGGGAATCAGCCCCAGCATTTT
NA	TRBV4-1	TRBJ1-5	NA	CASSPRAGGTLQPQHF	TGCGCCAGCAGCCCGAGGGCCGGAGGTACTCTGCAGCCCCAGCATTTT
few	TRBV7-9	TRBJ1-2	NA	CASSLVFADSHGYTF	TGTGCCAGCAGCTTAGTTTTCGCTGACAGTCATGGCTACACCTTC
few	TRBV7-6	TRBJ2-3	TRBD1	CASSPGGPDTQYF	TGTGCCAGCAGCCCAGGGGGACCAGATACGCAGTATTTT
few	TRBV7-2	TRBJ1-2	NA	CASSSVSTAYGYTF	TGTGCCAGCAGCTCGGTATCAACAGCTTATGGCTACACCTTC
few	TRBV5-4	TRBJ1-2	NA	CASSLVLTTGYTF	TGTGCCAGCAGCTTGGTTCTCACAACTGGCTACACCTTC
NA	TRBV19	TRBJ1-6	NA	CASGRGYSSYNSPLHF	TGTGCCAGTGGGAGGGGTTACAGCTCCTATAATTCACCCCTCCACTTT
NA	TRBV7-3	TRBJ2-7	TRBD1	CASTLAVDRAYEQYF	TGTGCCAGCACCCTAGCCGTGGACAGGGCTTACGAGCAGTACTTC
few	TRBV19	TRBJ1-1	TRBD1	CASSDRGPPDTEAFF	TGTGCCAGTTCGGACAGGGGGCCTCCCGACACTGAAGCTTTCTTT
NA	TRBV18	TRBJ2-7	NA	CASSQGELSSYEQYF	TGTGCCAGCTCCCAAGGGGAACTAAGCTCCTACGAGCAGTACTTC
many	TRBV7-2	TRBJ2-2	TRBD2	CASSLGLATGELFF	TGTGCCAGCAGCTTAGGACTAGCCACCGGGGAGCTGTTTTTT
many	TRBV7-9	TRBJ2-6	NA	CASSSGANVLTF	TGTGCCAGCAGCTCCGGGGCCAACGTCCTGACTTTC
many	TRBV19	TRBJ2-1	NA	CASSIGQALRNEQFF	TGTGCCAGTAGTATAGGCCAAGCCCTCCGCAATGAGCAGTTCTTC
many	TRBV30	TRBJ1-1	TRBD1	CAWSTGKNTEAFF	TGTGCCTGGTCGACAGGGAAGAACACTGAAGCTTTCTTT
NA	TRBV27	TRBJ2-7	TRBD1	CASSRDRVFPLGDEQYF	TGTGCCAGCAGTCGGGACAGGGTATTCCCCTTGGGGGACGAGCAGTACTTC
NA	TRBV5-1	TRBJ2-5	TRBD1	CASRGTGEETQYF	TGCGCCAGCAGAGGAACAGGGGAAGAGACCCAGTACTTC
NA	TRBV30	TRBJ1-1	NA	CAWSLLLGTEAFF	TGTGCCTGGAGCCTTCTCCTGGGTACTGAAGCTTTCTTT
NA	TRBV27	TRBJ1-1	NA	CASSFQQGRGTEAFF	TGTGCCAGCAGTTTCCAACAGGGAAGAGGCACTGAAGCTTTCTTT
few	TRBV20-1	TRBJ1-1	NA	CSDRSRGSAFF	TGCAGTGACAGAAGTAGGGGCTCAGCTTTCTTT